This entry describes one T cell receptor (beta chain). It lacks a known antigen. No base qualities exist here, and no much larger clone lies one base off it. CDR1 and CDR2 are drawn from the germline V gene: SGHVS, FQNEAQ. Unmatched junction bases come to 5, with V trimmed by 3 bases and J by 3 bases. Taken from cysteine to phenylalanine, the CDR3 has 16 residues. The read is trimmed to its CDR3 DNA, 48 bases read in frame from base 1. The data stem from a study of blood T cell repertoires in COVID-19 (TCRdb year 2020). A note on the overall study: Collaborator samples came from the United States, Italy and Spain and covered acute and convalescent phases of COVID-19. The samples were drawn from the first 160 participants of the ongoing ImmuneRACE study and from some 1,300 subjects provided by 6 global collaborators. Deeply sampled blood TCRbeta repertoires from subjects exposed to, actively infected with, or recovered from COVID-19 were included in the dataset. The repertoires were released in a freely available public database intended as a resource for research on the immune response to SARS-CoV-2. The prospective study material was composed of cDNA or gDNA derived from T cells, B-cell-depleted T cells, or PBMCs. A de-identified subject ID, COVID-19 status, age in years and sex were almost always included in the sample metadata. Where available, HLA class I and class II types were taken from metadata supplied by the sample provider and were not determined by assay-based typing. General findings and caveats noted by the study authors: The quantity of clinical and demographic metadata differed by source and by participant and was supplied without curation.

The immunoSEQ Assay, a bias-controlled multiplex PCR, was used to amplify TCRbeta CDR3 regions from genomic DNA. The source study handled its data this way. The number of nucleated cells in each sample was estimated by amplification of reference gene primers within the assay. To quantify the absolute abundance of each unique TCRbeta CDR3 rearrangement, sequence reads were collapsed and filtered. For each sample, productive Simpson clonality was calculated as the square root of Simpson's diversity index across productive rearrangements. TCRdb obtained this table from immuneACCESS and retained in-frame rearrangements with V and J assigned. These tables miss some clones; where compared with another copy, unresolved V genes account for less than half of the shortfall, and the remainder is unexplained. V, J and clone size were drawn from that table, and D and trimming were deduced from the DNA. The sample contains about 160,000 clones, around 89% of them found a single time. About an eighth of the sample is in the top ten clones.

In Seattle, one collaborating source enrolled patients while the infection was active and tracked those patients longitudinally over the course of disease. Whole blood was collected in K2EDTA tubes by collaborating institutions according to the institutions' own protocols. For TCRbeta analysis, collaborators shipped samples in one of three forms: frozen whole blood, isolated PBMCs, or DNA extracted from either of those sample types. This TCR came from a man aged 18 to 29 with COVID-19, enrolled during active disease. The rearranged chain carries TRBV7-8 and TRBJ2-1; TRBD2 matches 10 bases in the middle. The sequencing input was peripheral blood. CDR3 loop: CASSLPTSGVYNEQFF. The nucleotide sequence reads as follows: TGTGCCAGCAGCTTGCCTACTAGCGGGGTCTACAATGAGCAGTTCTTC.